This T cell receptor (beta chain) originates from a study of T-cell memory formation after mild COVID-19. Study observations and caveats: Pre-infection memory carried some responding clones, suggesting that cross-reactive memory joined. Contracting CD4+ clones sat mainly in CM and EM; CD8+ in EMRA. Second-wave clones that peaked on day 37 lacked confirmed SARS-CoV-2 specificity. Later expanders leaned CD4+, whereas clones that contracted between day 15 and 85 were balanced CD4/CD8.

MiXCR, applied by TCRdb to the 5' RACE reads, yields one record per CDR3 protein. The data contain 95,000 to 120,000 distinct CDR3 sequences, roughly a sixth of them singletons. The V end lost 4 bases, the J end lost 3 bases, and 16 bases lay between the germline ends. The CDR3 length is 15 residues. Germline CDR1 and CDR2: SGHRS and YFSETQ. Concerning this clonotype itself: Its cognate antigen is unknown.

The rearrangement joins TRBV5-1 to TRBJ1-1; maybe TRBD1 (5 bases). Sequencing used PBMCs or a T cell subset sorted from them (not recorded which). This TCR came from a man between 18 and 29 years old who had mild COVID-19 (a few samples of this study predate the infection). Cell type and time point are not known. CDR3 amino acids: CASSREGAPDTEAFF. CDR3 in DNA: TGCGCCAGCAGCCGGGAAGGGGCTCCGGACACTGAAGCTTTCTTT.